This record looks at one T cell receptor (beta chain) sequence and its context. CDR3 size: 15 residues. The ends lost 3 bases at V and 6 bases at J; junction bases unmatched: 8. Germline V gene lookup returns CDR1 MNHNS and CDR2 SASEGT. This sample stems from a study of blood T cell repertoires in COVID-19. The table came from immunoSEQ multiplex PCR; TCRdb's copy has only in-frame clones and leaves some out. The sample has 250,000 to 300,000 clones; approximately 93% are singletons. The Seattle patients, enrolled during active infection, were followed longitudinally. This chain links TRBV6-1 with TRBJ1-5; 7 bases are a match to TRBD1. The clonotype comes from a woman aged 25-40 years with COVID-19, enrolled during active disease. The sequenced material came from peripheral blood. The CDR3 protein is CASSDPRQGGQPQHF. The CDR3 nucleotides read TGTGCCAGCAGTGACCCCAGACAGGGAGGTCAGCCCCAGCATTTT.